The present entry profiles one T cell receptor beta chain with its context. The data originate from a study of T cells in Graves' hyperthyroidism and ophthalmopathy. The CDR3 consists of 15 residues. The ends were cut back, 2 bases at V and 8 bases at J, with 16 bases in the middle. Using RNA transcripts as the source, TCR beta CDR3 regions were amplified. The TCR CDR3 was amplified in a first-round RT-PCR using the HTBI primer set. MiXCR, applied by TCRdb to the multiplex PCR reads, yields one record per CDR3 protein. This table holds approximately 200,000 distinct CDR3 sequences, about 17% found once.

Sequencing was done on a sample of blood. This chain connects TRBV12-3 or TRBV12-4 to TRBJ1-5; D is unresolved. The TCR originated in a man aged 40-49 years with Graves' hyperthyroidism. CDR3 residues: CASSLRASGGKPQHF. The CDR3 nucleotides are TGTGCCAGCAGTTTACGCGCGTCAGGAGGAAAGCCCCAGCATTTT.